This T cell receptor beta chain was captured by sequencing in a study of T cell repertoires in cytomegalovirus infection. For the study at large: Researchers turned to recently identified HLA-C-restricted CMV epitopes as well as well-studied HLA-B-restricted ones. Matching HLA type, along with CMV infection, was indicated by public TCR beta signatures.

General study results and limits: Across the ex vivo response, the dominant clonotypes were HLA-C-restricted CMV-specific TCR beta clonotypes. The cumulative frequency of public TCR beta families distinguished individuals who carried CMV together with the relevant HLA.

The CDR3 contains 15 residues. V gave up 9 bases and J gave up 0 bases, with 17 bases separating them. CDR1 and CDR2 (germline): LNHNV, YYDKDF (reference sequence). TCRdb redid the calling of the reads with MiXCR, one entry per CDR3 protein. Among some 940,000 distinct CDR3 sequences listed, about 33% were seen once. This clonotype was observed a few times. Its cognate antigen is unknown. The chain carries TRBV15 and TRBJ1-1, with D tentatively TRBD1 (5 bases). The sample in question was cultured CD8+ T cells from PBMCs, obtained from culture after CMV antigen stimulation. This clonotype was sampled from a human donor in good health (CMV status not recorded). Some clones in this sample may be carry-over from other donors' samples. CDR3 amino acids: CATRRGLSMNTEAFF. In DNA form, the CDR3 reads TGTGCCACTCGAAGGGGACTATCAATGAACACTGAAGCTTTCTTT.